A selection of T cell receptor beta chains follows, all from one sample in a study of cytomegalovirus exposure and HLA in healthy donors. Only in-frame clones appear in the TCRdb table, and some are missing; sequencing was by immunoSEQ multiplex PCR. The sample contains 60,000 to 85,000 clones, more than 60% of which appear only once. What was sequenced was PBMCs. The origin of the receptors is a male donor in good health and CMV-seropositive. CDR3s include the opening cysteine and the closing phenylalanine or tryptophan. Fields, in order: D gene, V gene, CDR3 protein. D genes are given only for firm matches.

. TRBV7-3 CASSFDRGSYNEQFF
TRBD2 TRBV2 CASGGGRGSYNEQFF
TRBD2 TRBV11-1 CASSLGLAIDTQYF
TRBD1 TRBV2 CASSRDRRTDTQYF
TRBD1 TRBV27 CASSFYGQGDSPLHF
TRBD1 TRBV14 CASSPDRGREQFF
. TRBV27 CASSVQGQLSTDTQYF
TRBD2 TRBV6-6 CASSPLAGGYNEQFF
TRBD2 TRBV6-4 CASSDIAGAADTQYF
. TRBV5-1 CASSLGGGPNTGELFF
TRBD2 TRBV14 CASSQTSGGSYNEQFF
TRBD2 TRBV27 CASSRVGEGTGANVLTF
. TRBV7-6 CASSRSYNSPLHF
TRBD1 TRBV28 CASSSQGFYGYTF
. TRBV14 CASSPLGVNTEAFF
TRBD2 TRBV6-7 CASTTRAGGGNEQFF
TRBD2 TRBV6-1 CASSEAAGGPETQYF
. TRBV6-1 CASIGRGVGNQPQHF
. TRBV27 CASRGGTVYTEAFF
. TRBV7-9 CASTADKKETQYF
. TRBV25-1 CASSHSSTYEQYF
TRBD2 TRBV7-9 CASSLDPAGVSYEQYF
. TRBV18 CASSPDSDYGYTF
TRBD2 TRBV7-9 CASSPLAGVKAKNIQYF
TRBD1 TRBV6-1 CASSIQGKTEAFF
TRBD2 TRBV9 CASSVGGEGPGELFF
. TRBV6-6 CASTHVENTEAFF
. TRBV5-6 CASSPDLGSLGNTEAFF
. TRBV30 CAWSGQYSGNTIYF
TRBD1 TRBV6-5 CASMHRGSTDTQYF
. TRBV6-1 CASSEEAGVFFSYGYTF
TRBD1 TRBV19 CASSIGDRSSYEQYF
. TRBV6-5 CASSNRDLHSPLHF
TRBD1 TRBV7-9 CASSSKDRSRTEAFF
TRBD1 TRBV4-1 CASSRTGGGDTQYF